This TCR beta chain originates from a study of a mutant IDH1 vaccine in newly diagnosed glioma. Across the whole study: Vaccination began 4-6 weeks post radiotherapy alone, or with temozolomide cycles. Mean patient age was approximately 39 years; approximately 60% were male and about 38% female.

Time point given: week 5, during vaccination. Vaccination used 300 ug of mutant IDH1 20-mer peptide per dose, with topical imiquimod. Every donor had a new WHO grade 3 or 4 astrocytoma that was IDH1-mutant, with loss of nuclear ATRX. The CDR3 length is 13 residues. Trimming cost V 7 bases and J 4 bases, with 13 bases left between them. The V gene's germline CDR1 is LNHDA and CDR2 SQIVND (reference sequence). The table came from immunoSEQ multiplex PCR; TCRdb's copy has only in-frame clones and leaves some out. The table lists about 36,000 clones, 80% to 90% of them singletons. Findings and limits, study-wide: Seemingly, top peripheral T cell clonotype changes bore no relation to pseudoprogression.

About this clone itself: No antigen is known for it.

The V gene is TRBV19, the J gene TRBJ1-1; D gene unclear. The material was PBMCs, obtained from a glioma patient whose treatment included an IDH1 peptide vaccine. This TCR derives from a man aged 45-65 years with glioma. The CDR3 here is CASTPLGSTEAFF. The DNA of the CDR3 is TGTGCCAGTACACCCTTGGGTAGCACTGAAGCTTTCTTT.